Shown below are 30 T cell receptor beta chains from a single sample sequenced in a study of T cells in Graves' hyperthyroidism and ophthalmopathy (dated by TCRdb to the late 2010s). To prepare the library, multiplex PCR was applied. The instrument was an Illumina HiSeq 2000. The TCR beta CDR3 regions were amplified from RNA transcripts. For the first round of RT-PCR on the TCR CDR3, the HTBI primer set was used together with the Qiagen OneStep RT-PCR kit. The public reads were reanalyzed by TCRdb: fastp trimming at Q25, MiXCR alignment, in-frame beta chains only. Rows merge per CDR3 protein into single entries with the most common DNA and genes. The sample table records some 400,000 distinct CDR3 sequences; around 13% of these occur just once. The ten largest clones represent approximately 11% of the sample. The sample comprised blood. These receptor sequences come from a woman aged 55 to 70 with Graves' hyperthyroidism.

This clonotype was counted at least ten times. J is TRBJ2-7 and V is TRBV6-1, with D possibly TRBD2 on 6 matching bases. V lost 3 bases and J lost 4, with 13 bases in between. CDR1 and CDR2 from the germline V gene are MNHNS and SASEGT. This CDR3 is built from 14 residues. This chain's CDR3 is CASSESLGGYEQYF. DNA of the CDR3: TGTGCCAGCAGTGAGTCTCTAGGAGGGTACGAGCAGTACTTC.

This clonotype showed up many times. The V call is TRBV3-1, the J call TRBJ1-2; D gene unclear. CDR1 LGHDT and CDR2 YNNKEL come from the germline V gene (reference sequence). V lost 0 bases and J lost 4, with 6 bases in between. This CDR3 region has 13 residues. CDR3 coding DNA: TGTGCCAGCAGCCAAGAGGAACTCTATGGCTACACCTTC. Amino acids: CASSQEELYGYTF. Drawing the rest from reference TRBV3-1 and TRBJ1-2, the complete variable domain is DTAVSQTPKYLVTQMGNDKSIKCEQNLGHDTMYWYKQDSKKFLKIMFSYNNKELIINETVPNRFSPKSPDKAHLNLHINSLELGDSAVYFCASSQEELYGYTFGSGTRLTVV.

About this clonotype itself: A read error is possible here, since a much larger clone lies one base away. This CDR3 is missing its conserved last phenylalanine or tryptophan, likely due to a read error. The DNA of the CDR3 is TGTGCCTGGAGTCCTGGCGAAGGCGAGCAGTACTCC. This encodes CAWSPGEGEQYS. J is TRBJ2-7 and V is TRBV30; D ambiguous. The V end was cut by 2 bases, the J end by 6 bases, with 11 bases between. CDR3 length: 12 amino acids. Germline CDR1 reads GTSNPN; CDR2 reads SVGIG (reference sequence).

This clonotype was seen repeatedly, ten times or more. The V and J genes are TRBV7-9 and TRBJ2-2; 10 nucleotides match TRBD1. CDR1 and CDR2 from the germline V gene are SEHNR and FQNEAQ (reference sequence). V shed 5 bases, J shed 6 bases, and the junction held 18 bases outside the gene matches. The CDR3 contains 19 residues. The CDR3 nucleotides read TGTGCCAGCAGCGGCGCGCCGGGACAGGGGAGTACCAGGCCCGGGGAGCTGTTTTTT. Its translation: CASSGAPGQGSTRPGELFF. The entire variable domain, with the rest obtained from reference TRBV7-9 and TRBJ2-2, is as follows: DTGVSQNPRHKITKRGQNVTFRCDPISEHNRLYWYRQTLGQGPEFLTYFQNEAQLEKSRLLSDRFSAERPKGSFSTLEIQRTEQGDSAMYLCASSGAPGQGSTRPGELFFGEGSRLTVL.

The chain has TRBV7-9 and TRBJ1-2, with TRBD1 matching over 7 bases. Losses at the gene ends were 1 base for V and 3 bases for J; bases not matched to a gene: 5. This CDR3 spans 15 amino acids. The germline V gene has CDR1 SEHNR and CDR2 FQNEAQ (reference sequence). CDR3: CASSLGTGRHYGYTF. CDR3 DNA: TGTGCCAGCAGCTTAGGGACAGGCAGGCACTATGGCTACACCTTC.

This chain joins TRBV27 and TRBJ2-1, with TRBD1 matching over 7 bases. The CDR3 is made up of 16 amino acids. Germline V CDR1 and CDR2: MNHEY, SMNVEV (reference sequence). The V and J ends lost 4 bases and 4 bases, in that order; junction bases with no gene match: 10. The CDR3 DNA reads TGTGCCAGCAGTTCCCACCGGGACAGATTTTACAATGAGCAGTTCTTC. It encodes CASSSHRDRFYNEQFF.

The table lists this clonotype with many counts. This chain connects TRBV28 to TRBJ2-7; no clear D gene. Germline CDR1 and CDR2: MDHEN and SYDVKM. V lost 6 bases, J lost 5 bases, and 8 bases lay in between. The CDR3 spans 11 residues. The chain's CDR3 is CASRELDEQYF. CDR3 DNA sequence: TGTGCCAGCAGGGAACTTGACGAGCAGTACTTC.

The sample holds many counts of this clonotype. V and J are TRBV10-1 and TRBJ1-1, with D hard to call. V was shortened by 0 bases and J by 2 bases, with 10 bases between the two germline ends. CDR1 and CDR2 from the germline V gene are WNHNN and SYGVQD (reference sequence). The CDR3 covers 15 residues. CDR3 residues: CASSESGTINTEAFF. The CDR3 DNA reads TGCGCCAGCAGTGAGTCGGGCACAATCAACACTGAAGCTTTCTTT.

This clonotype was detected many times. V is TRBV29-1 and J is TRBJ1-2; D call uncertain. Deletions cut 7 bases from V and 7 bases from J, with 19 bases between. This CDR3 is 13 amino acids long. The germline V gene encodes CDR1 SQVTM and CDR2 ANQGSEA. The CDR3 DNA reads TGCAGCGCTGGATCCTCAGTGGCAGTTGGCTACACCTTC. Residues: CSAGSSVAVGYTF. The complete variable domain, with remaining parts taken from reference TRBV29-1 and TRBJ1-2, reads SAVISQKPSRDICQRGTSLTIQCQVDSQVTMMFWYRQQPGQSLTLIATANQGSEATYESGFVIDKFPISRPNLTFSTLTVSNMSPEDSSIYLCSAGSSVAVGYTFGSGTRLTVV.

This clonotype was observed at least ten times. The chain links TRBV18 to TRBJ1-1, with 8 nucleotides matching TRBD1. Germline assignment: CDR1 KGHSH and CDR2 LQKENI. With V trimmed by 0 bases and J by 4 bases, 4 bases remained unmatched. CDR3 length: 15 amino acids. In DNA, the CDR3 is TGTGCCAGCTCACCACCGCAACAGGGGGGCACTGAAGCTTTCTTT. Protein: CASSPPQQGGTEAFF.

This clonotype occurred many times. V gene TRBV3-1 combines with J gene TRBJ1-6; D not resolved. Germline assignment: CDR1 LGHDT and CDR2 YNNKEL (reference sequence). The CDR3 runs 14 residues. V lost 1 base, J lost 9 bases, and 10 bases lay in between. The CDR3 nucleotides read TGTGCCAGCAGCCAAGTGCGTCTTGGTTCACCCCTCCACTTT. Its translation is CASSQVRLGSPLHF. The full variable domain, rest sourced from reference TRBV3-1 and TRBJ1-6, is DTAVSQTPKYLVTQMGNDKSIKCEQNLGHDTMYWYKQDSKKFLKIMFSYNNKELIINETVPNRFSPKSPDKAHLNLHINSLELGDSAVYFCASSQVRLGSPLHFGNGTRLTVT.

This clonotype has only a few counts. The V and J genes are TRBV6-2 or TRBV6-3 and TRBJ1-5; a weak D match, TRBD1 (5 bases). The V end lost 2 bases, the J end lost 3 bases, and 11 bases lay between the germline ends. Germline assignment: CDR1 MNHEY and CDR2 SVGEGT. This CDR3 is 15 amino acids long. In nucleotides, the CDR3 is TGTGCCAGCAGTTACCTTGGACACAACAATCAGCCCCAGCATTTT. The encoded protein is CASSYLGHNNQPQHF.

This clonotype was detected many times. The chain uses TRBV3-1 and TRBJ2-7, with 9 bases aligning to TRBD2. This CDR3 comprises 15 residues. Trimming took 4 bases from V and 4 from J; bases not matched to a gene: 8. The germline V gene encodes CDR1 LGHDT and CDR2 YNNKEL (reference sequence). In DNA form, the CDR3 reads TGTGCCAGCAGCCGATCGGGACTAGCCAATTACGAGCAGTACTTC. Its translation is CASSRSGLANYEQYF.

This clonotype was found many times. The chain employs TRBV5-1 and TRBJ2-2; TRBD2 aligns across 13 bases. Trimming cost V 4 bases and J 4 bases; bases outside gene matches: 4. Per the germline V gene, CDR1 is SGHRS and CDR2 is YFSETQ. The CDR3 totals 16 residues. The CDR3 is CASSTGLAGATGELFF. The DNA of the CDR3 is TGCGCCAGCAGCACCGGACTAGCGGGGGCCACCGGGGAGCTGTTTTTT. Filled out from reference TRBV5-1 and TRBJ2-2, the complete variable domain reads KAGVTQTPRYLIKTRGQQVTLSCSPISGHRSVSWYQQTPGQGLQFLFEYFSETQRNKGNFPGRFSGRQFSNSRSEMNVSTLELGDSALYLCASSTGLAGATGELFFGEGSRLTVL.

V is TRBV20-1 and J is TRBJ1-3; no reliable D call. This CDR3 is 13 amino acids long. The germline gives CDR1 DFQATT, CDR2 SNEGSKA (reference sequence). For the CDR3, the DNA is TGCGGTGTGCGGTCCCGCTCTGGAAACACCATATATTTT. This gives the protein CGVRSRSGNTIYF.

The CDR3, as DNA: TGTGCCAGCAGTTTGGGGGGGCTAGCGGGTGCCAATGAGCAGTTCTTC. Amino acids: CASSLGGLAGANEQFF. The chain links TRBV12-3 or TRBV12-4 to TRBJ2-1; 8 positions agree with TRBD2. This CDR3 is built from 16 residues. V gave up 3 bases and J gave up 6 bases; unmatched junction bases: 10.

The V call is TRBV5-1, the J call TRBJ2-3, with D unclear. The V gene's germline CDR1 is SGHRS and CDR2 YFSETQ. CDR3 length equals 14 residues. The germline V and J ends were trimmed by 4 bases and 4 bases, with 13 bases remaining between them. The CDR3 loop reads CASSRAESSDTQYF. In DNA form, the CDR3 reads TGCGCCAGCAGCCGGGCGGAGTCATCAGATACGCAGTATTTT.

This clonotype was counted at least ten times. J is TRBJ1-5 and V is TRBV27, with D possibly being TRBD1 (5 bases). Germline loops: CDR1 MNHEY, CDR2 SMNVEV (reference sequence). V was pared by 5 bases and J by 4 bases, with 6 bases between. The CDR3 loop spans 12 amino acids. CDR3 DNA: TGTGCCAGCAGTGCAGGGAATCAGCCCCAGCATTTT. Protein product: CASSAGNQPQHF.

This clonotype was counted ten times or more. V usage is TRBV7-3 and J usage is TRBJ2-5; the D is unclear. The V end was cut by 4 bases, the J end by 3 bases, with 9 bases between. Looked up from germline, CDR1 is SGHTA and CDR2 is FQGTGA. This CDR3 is 13 amino acids long. The CDR3 is CASSSTGEETQYF. The CDR3 coding sequence is TGTGCCAGCAGCTCGACTGGCGAAGAGACCCAGTACTTC. The whole variable domain, filled in from reference TRBV7-3 and TRBJ2-5, reads GAGVSQTPSNKVTEKGKYVELRCDPISGHTALYWYRQSLGQGPEFLIYFQGTGAADDSGLPNDRFFAVRPEGSVSTLKIQRTERGDSAVYLCASSSTGEETQYFGPGTRLLVL.

This clonotype was detected only a few times. The V and J genes are TRBV19 and TRBJ2-7; D possibly corresponds to TRBD1 (6 bases). Per the germline V gene, CDR1 is LNHDA and CDR2 is SQIVND (reference sequence). The CDR3 runs to 14 residues. V lost 8 bases and J lost 3, with 17 bases in between. CDR3 in DNA: TGTGCCAGTTCCCCAGGGGTCCTGGGCTACGAGCAGTACTTC. Translated: CASSPGVLGYEQYF. The full variable domain, its missing parts supplied by reference TRBV19 and TRBJ2-7, is DGGITQSPKYLFRKEGQNVTLSCEQNLNHDAMYWYRQDPGQGLRLIYYSQIVNDFQKGDIAEGYSVSREKKESFPLTVTSAQKNPTAFYLCASSPGVLGYEQYFGPGTRLTVT.

This clonotype was found many times. CDR3 protein: CASRGSGGVGTEAFF. DNA for the CDR3: TGTGCCAGCAGGGGCTCCGGGGGCGTCGGTACTGAAGCTTTCTTT. V and J are TRBV6-1 and TRBJ1-1; possibly TRBD1 for D (6 bases). CDR1 MNHNS and CDR2 SASEGT come from the germline V gene. The CDR3 length is 15 residues. V lost 6 bases, J lost 5 bases, and 19 bases lay in between.

This clonotype was seen more than once but under ten times. V gene TRBV6-1 combines with J gene TRBJ1-6; no clear D gene. Germline V CDR1 and CDR2: MNHNS, SASEGT. The ends were cut back, 11 bases at V and 8 bases at J, with 19 bases in the middle. The CDR3 length is 14 residues. The CDR3 sequence: CALKRVVSDSPLHF. The CDR3 DNA sequence: TGTGCCTTAAAGCGTGTCGTATCGGATTCACCCCTCCACTTT.

This clonotype came up many times. V is TRBV10-1 and J is TRBJ1-1; D unclear. Germline loops: CDR1 WNHNN, CDR2 SYGVQD (reference sequence). V lost 3 bases and J 11 bases, leaving 16 bases between the germline ends. The CDR3 is 13 residues long. The CDR3, as DNA: TGCGCCAGCAGTGAATTCGGCTCTGGGAAGGCTTTCTTT. It encodes CASSEFGSGKAFF.

This clonotype was seen a few times. The V call is TRBV11-3, the J call TRBJ2-7; 9 positions agree with TRBD1. The germline V gene encodes CDR1 SGHNT and CDR2 YENEEA. The V gene end was trimmed by 5 bases and the J gene end by 5 bases; junction bases not matched to a gene: 7. This CDR3 comprises 14 residues. In nucleotides, the CDR3 is TGTGCCAGCAGCCTCCGACAGGGGGATGACGAGCAGTACTTC. As protein: CASSLRQGDDEQYF. Looking up the rest from reference TRBV11-3 and TRBJ2-7 gives the full variable domain: EAGVVQSPRYKIIEKKQPVAFWCNPISGHNTLYWYLQNLGQGPELLIRYENEEAVDDSQLPKDRFSAERLKGVDSTLKIQPAELGDSAVYLCASSLRQGDDEQYFGPGTRLTVT.

The chain uses TRBV30 and TRBJ2-7, with TRBD2 identical over 10 bases. Germline V gene data show CDR1 as GTSNPN and CDR2 as SVGIG (reference sequence). V shed 8 bases, J shed 2 bases, and the junction held 9 bases outside the gene matches. The CDR3 covers 14 residues. CDR3 in amino acids: CAGRHSGRPYEQYF. The CDR3 region has the DNA TGTGCCGGCCGTCATAGCGGGAGGCCCTACGAGCAGTACTTC.

This clonotype has only a few counts. The chain uses TRBV29-1 and TRBJ2-2, with 14 bases fitting TRBD2. The CDR3 spans 15 residues. Germline CDR1 is SQVTM and CDR2 is ANQGSEA. Trimming at V came to 6 bases and at J to 6 bases, leaving 6 bases not matched to a gene. Written as DNA, the CDR3 is TGCAGCGTCGGGACTAGCGGGAGAGGGGCCGGGGAGCTGTTTTTT. Translating gives CSVGTSGRGAGELFF.

This clonotype was observed a few times. The chain employs TRBV10-1 and TRBJ2-7; TRBD2 matches 10 bases. The CDR3 sequence is 16 residues long. Germline CDR1 and CDR2: WNHNN and SYGVQD (reference sequence). Trimming took 4 bases from V and 3 from J; bases not matched to a gene: 9. In nucleotides, the CDR3 is TGCGCCAGCAGTGGGACCTCGAGCGGGAGGGTCTACGAGCAGTACTTC. Its protein product is CASSGTSSGRVYEQYF.

The chain has TRBV18 and TRBJ1-1, with 8 bases identical to TRBD1. The CDR3 is made up of 13 amino acids. With V trimmed by 3 bases and J by 7 bases, 4 bases remained unmatched. Germline V gene sequence: CDR1 KGHSH, CDR2 LQKENI. The CDR3 reads CASSPDREREAFF. DNA of the CDR3: TGTGCCAGCTCACCGGACAGGGAACGTGAAGCTTTCTTT. The full variable domain, its missing parts supplied by reference TRBV18 and TRBJ1-1, is NAGVMQNPRHLVRRRGQEARLRCSPMKGHSHVYWYRQLPEEGLKFMVYLQKENIIDESGMPKERFSAEFPKEGPSILRIQQVVRGDSAAYFCASSPDREREAFFGQGTRLTVV.

This chain links TRBV27 with TRBJ2-1, with D perhaps matching TRBD1 (6 bases). There are 18 residues in the CDR3. Germline-derived CDR1 and CDR2 are MNHEY and SMNVEV (reference sequence). Between the trimmed V and J ends, which lost 3 bases and 7 bases, there was a span of 25 bases. The CDR3 loop is CASSFRTAIETPRNEQFF. For the CDR3, the DNA is TGTGCCAGCAGTTTCCGGACAGCCATCGAGACTCCTCGGAATGAGCAGTTCTTC.

This clonotype came up many times. J is TRBJ2-3 and V is TRBV10-3, with 12 positions matching TRBD2. This CDR3 comprises 18 residues. Germline trimming cut 4 bases from V and 0 bases from J; bases unmatched to any gene: 8. Germline lookup yields CDR1 ENHRY and CDR2 SYGVKD. The CDR3 region has the DNA TGTGCCATCAGTGTTCCCCTGGGACTAGCGGGCAGCACAGATACGCAGTATTTT. It encodes CAISVPLGLAGSTDTQYF.